Presented here are 9 T cell receptor beta chains from one specimen sequenced in a study of cytomegalovirus exposure and HLA in healthy donors. Vbeta (60) and Jbeta (13) primers were used in the PCR. Here immunoSEQ multiplex PCR was the method, and the copy in TCRdb shows in-frame clones only, minus some. The sample holds 100,000 to 150,000 clones. The sequenced sample was PBMCs. The receptors derive from a man in his late teens or twenties in good health and CMV-seronegative.

The chain carries TRBV4-3 and TRBJ2-3, with 10 bases fitting TRBD2. V lost 1 base to trimming and J lost 3 bases; unmatched junction nucleotides: 4. This CDR3 comprises 16 residues. Looked up from germline, CDR1 is LGHNA and CDR2 is YSLEER. The CDR3 spells CASSQGDSGRTDTQYF. CDR3 bases: TGCGCCAGCAGCCAAGGGGATAGCGGGAGGACAGATACGCAGTATTTT.

The rearrangement uses TRBV7-6 and TRBJ2-7; D perhaps matches TRBD2 (6 bases). CDR1 SGHVS and CDR2 FNYEAQ come from the germline V gene. CDR3 size: 14 residues. V lost 1 base and J lost 3, with 10 bases in between. The CDR3 nucleotides are TGTGCCAGCAGCTTAGGGGGGGTGAACTACGAGCAGTACTTC. As protein: CASSLGGVNYEQYF.

The V and J genes are TRBV4-1 and TRBJ2-5; 10 nucleotides line up with TRBD2. This CDR3 comprises 17 residues. V lost 4 bases, J lost 2 bases, and 10 bases stayed unmatched. Germline CDR1 and CDR2: MGHRA and YSYEKL. CDR3 DNA: TGCGCCAGCAGCCCAACGGGGACTAGCGTCGCACAAGAGACCCAGTACTTC. Its protein product is CASSPTGTSVAQETQYF.

The chain joins TRBV2 to TRBJ2-5, with D perhaps TRBD2 (5 bases). TRBJ2-7 explains the end of the DNA better; the J call may be wrong. CDR3 length equals 12 residues. The germline V gene encodes CDR1 SNHLY and CDR2 FYNNEI. The CDR3 DNA reads TGTGCCAGCACGGGGAGCTCCTACGAGCAGTACTTC. Protein sequence: CASTGSSYEQYF.

The rearrangement links TRBV28 to TRBJ2-1; TRBD2 matches at 11 bases. CDR1 is MDHEN, CDR2 SYDVKM, per germline. Germline trimming cut 5 bases from V and 9 bases from J; bases unmatched to any gene: 12. This CDR3 is built from 16 residues. For the CDR3, the DNA is TGTGCCAGCAGTCCCCCTACTAGCGGGAGTAGGGGTGAGCAGTTCTTC. This translates into CASSPPTSGSRGEQFF.

This sequence joins TRBV30 and TRBJ2-6; D is undetermined. V was cut by 0 bases and J by 0 bases, with 6 bases left in between. This CDR3 contains 15 residues. Germline CDR1 GTSNPN, CDR2 SVGIG (reference sequence). CDR3 residues: CAWSVQSSGANVLTF. The CDR3 DNA reads as TGTGCCTGGAGTGTACAAAGCTCTGGGGCCAACGTCCTGACTTTC.

The chain is built from TRBV5-1 and TRBJ2-7, with 12 bases aligning to TRBD2. Trimming cost V 4 bases and J 5 bases; bases outside gene matches: 4. This CDR3 region has 14 residues. CDR1 and CDR2 (germline): SGHRS, YFSETQ. The CDR3 region is CASSVLAGGDEQYF. Here the CDR3 DNA reads TGCGCCAGCAGCGTACTAGCGGGAGGCGACGAGCAGTACTTC.

This rearrangement joins TRBV7-9 to TRBJ2-3, with D tentatively TRBD2 (6 bases). The CDR3 is 15 amino acids. The germline CDR1 and CDR2 sequences are SEHNR and FQNEAQ (reference sequence). V dropped 0 bases and J dropped 5 bases, with 12 bases sitting between them. The CDR3, as DNA: TGTGCCAGCAGCTTAGCTGGCGGGGTGGGAGATACGCAGTATTTT. As protein: CASSLAGGVGDTQYF.

This rearrangement joins TRBV18 to TRBJ2-1; TRBD1 aligns across 9 bases. From germline, CDR1 is KGHSH and CDR2 LQKENI. V lost 1 base to trimming and J lost 5 bases; unmatched junction nucleotides: 3. The CDR3 totals 15 residues. CDR3 nucleotide sequence: TGTGCCAGCTCACCACTAGGGACAGGGCACAATGAGCAGTTCTTC. The encoded protein is CASSPLGTGHNEQFF.